This record concerns one T cell receptor (beta chain) sequence. The assay was immunoSEQ multiplex PCR, and TCRdb's table has in-frame clones only and misses some. The sample carries some 290,000 clones, nearly 90% recorded once. The CDR3 is 14 residues long. Germline CDR1 reads SGHRS; CDR2 reads YFSETQ. V was clipped by 6 bases and J by 7 bases, with 16 bases between them. The record originates from a study of blood T cell repertoires in COVID-19. The receptor's source is a woman aged 25 to 39 with COVID-19, enrolled during active disease. Material for sequencing was peripheral blood. V is TRBV5-1 and J is TRBJ1-4; tentatively, D is TRBD1 (6 bases). The CDR3 nucleotides are TGCGCCAGCACCAGGGGCGAGGAAGGTGAAAAACTGTTTTTT. Its translation: CASTRGEEGEKLFF.